The 14 T cell receptor beta chains in this list originate from one sample, sequenced in a study of cytomegalovirus exposure and HLA in healthy donors. PCR was performed using 60 Vbeta and 13 Jbeta primers. Sequencing was performed with immunoSEQ multiplex PCR; in TCRdb, only in-frame clones are kept and a portion is missing. Of around 150,000 clones listed, 50% to 75% are singletons. Sequences were obtained from PBMCs. The receptors originated from a woman aged 25 to 39 in good health and CMV-seropositive.

This clone was detected a few times. The chain couples TRBV5-4 to TRBJ2-3; TRBD2 aligns across 8 bases. V lost 5 bases and J lost 5; bases outside the gene matches: 4. CDR1 and CDR2 from the germline V gene are SGHNT and YYREEE (reference sequence). This CDR3 is built from 13 residues. In DNA, the CDR3 is TGTGCCAGCAGAGCGGGAGTGGGAGATACGCAGTATTTT. Its protein is CASRAGVGDTQYF.

This clone came up a few times. The rearrangement links TRBV27 to TRBJ1-1; no reliable D call. The germline CDR1 and CDR2 sequences are MNHEY and SMNVEV (reference sequence). The V end was cut by 0 bases, the J end by 1 base, with 9 bases between. This CDR3 comprises 15 residues. The CDR3 here is CASSLSFSQNTEAFF. The CDR3 DNA reads TGTGCCAGCAGTTTATCTTTTTCACAGAACACTGAAGCTTTCTTT.

This sequence joins TRBV5-1 and TRBJ1-5, with TRBD1 as a possible D gene (6 bases). CDR3 size: 14 residues. Germline CDR1 SGHRS, CDR2 YFSETQ. V lost 4 bases to trimming and J lost 1 base, with 9 bases between them. CDR3 in amino acids: CASSPGESNQPQHF. CDR3 DNA: TGCGCCAGCAGCCCAGGGGAAAGCAATCAGCCCCAGCATTTT.

The rearrangement uses TRBV4-2 and TRBJ2-3; TRBD2 matches 11 bases. The germline V gene encodes CDR1 LGHNA and CDR2 YNFKEQ. V lost 4 bases and J lost 1; bases outside the gene matches: 10. The CDR3 has 18 residues. The CDR3 loop reads CASSPAVVAGGGTDTQYF. In DNA, the CDR3 is TGTGCCAGCAGCCCAGCAGTGGTAGCGGGAGGGGGCACAGATACGCAGTATTTT.

This clone was found a few times. The chain has TRBV10-3 and TRBJ2-3; a possible D gene is TRBD2 (6 bases). V was clipped by 8 bases and J by 4 bases, with 13 bases between them. In germline, CDR1 is ENHRY, CDR2 SYGVKD. This CDR3 comprises 13 residues. CDR3 amino acids: CAIGTGGADTQYF. Written as DNA, the CDR3 is TGTGCCATCGGAACAGGAGGGGCAGATACGCAGTATTTT.

This chain connects TRBV5-4 to TRBJ1-1; tentatively, D is TRBD1 (5 bases). The CDR3 is 16 residues long. Trimming pared 4 bases from V and 0 bases from J, leaving 16 bases between. CDR1 and CDR2 from the germline V gene are SGHNT and YYREEE (reference sequence). The CDR3 bases are TGTGCCAGCAGCCTGGCAGGGTCCATCATGAACACTGAAGCTTTCTTT. Protein product: CASSLAGSIMNTEAFF.

The table lists this clone with a few counts. This chain links TRBV2 with TRBJ2-5, with TRBD1 as a possible D gene (6 bases). V lost 6 bases, J lost 5 bases, and 7 bases lay in between. The CDR3 extends over 11 amino acids. In germline, CDR1 is SNHLY, CDR2 FYNNEI. CDR3 bases: TGTGCCAGCAGCCAGGGGGAGACCCAGTACTTC. This gives the protein CASSQGETQYF.

This rearrangement joins TRBV6-5 to TRBJ1-1; 9 bases map to TRBD1. With V trimmed by 4 bases and J by 0 bases, 6 bases remained unmatched. The CDR3 contains 16 residues. Germline lookup yields CDR1 MNHEY and CDR2 SVGAGI. The CDR3 is CASSSGTGIMNTEAFF. The CDR3 bases are TGTGCCAGCAGTTCCGGGACAGGGATCATGAACACTGAAGCTTTCTTT.

V gene TRBV14 combines with J gene TRBJ1-2; D is perhaps TRBD1 (5 bases). The length of the CDR3 is 13 residues. The V end lost 4 bases, the J end lost 3 bases, and 9 bases lay between the germline ends. The germline gives CDR1 SGHDN, CDR2 FVKESK. The CDR3 bases are TGTGCCAGCAGCCCTGCAGGGTACTATGGCTACACCTTC. This sequence encodes CASSPAGYYGYTF.

This chain joins TRBV6-6 and TRBJ1-5, with TRBD1 as a possible D gene (6 bases). V was trimmed by 7 bases and J by 0 bases, leaving 10 bases between them. The germline V gene has CDR1 MNHNY and CDR2 SVGAGI (reference sequence). This CDR3 has 14 residues. In DNA form, the CDR3 reads TGTGCCAGCACACAGGGTTATAGCAATCAGCCCCAGCATTTT. Its protein product is CASTQGYSNQPQHF.

V gene TRBV25-1 combines with J gene TRBJ1-2; a weak D match, TRBD1 (6 bases). Per germline, CDR1 MGHDK and CDR2 SYGVNS. The CDR3 runs 16 residues. Trimming cost V 2 bases and J 4 bases, with 17 bases left between them. The CDR3 reads CASSEGAPGAGYGYTF. The CDR3 DNA follows: TGTGCCAGCAGTGAAGGGGCCCCAGGGGCGGGCTATGGCTACACCTTC.

The rearrangement joins TRBV5-1 to TRBJ2-7; 7 bases are shared with TRBD1. Germline CDR1 and CDR2: SGHRS and YFSETQ. The CDR3 has 14 amino acids. V dropped 5 bases and J dropped 3; count of bases not matched to a gene: 8. The CDR3 is CASRETGVSYEQYF. CDR3 coding DNA: TGCGCCAGCAGGGAAACAGGGGTGAGCTACGAGCAGTACTTC.

The rearrangement joins TRBV15 to TRBJ2-7, with D maybe TRBD2 (6 bases). The CDR3 contains 17 residues. V gave up 1 base and J gave up 5 bases, with 21 bases separating them. Germline assignment: CDR1 LNHNV and CDR2 YYDKDF (reference sequence). The CDR3 sequence: CATSRVLFGGAVDEQYF. The CDR3 DNA follows: TGTGCCACCAGCAGAGTGCTATTTGGAGGGGCCGTGGACGAGCAGTACTTC.

The gene calls are TRBV28 and TRBJ1-6; 8 bases are shared with TRBD1. There are 14 residues in the CDR3. V shed 8 bases and J 13 bases; nucleotides not matched to a gene: 13. Germline CDR1 reads MDHEN; CDR2 reads SYDVKM. CDR3 sequence (DNA): TGTGCCAGCCGACTAAGGACAGGGTTAACTCCCCTCCACTTT. Encoded protein: CASRLRTGLTPLHF.